In its sample, the clone carrying this T cell receptor (beta chain) was seen a few times. The CDR3 totals 16 residues. CDR1 is MRHNA and CDR2 is SNTAGT in the germline V gene. The V gene end was trimmed by 4 bases and the J gene end by 3 bases; junction bases not matched to a gene: 7. Sequenced by immunoSEQ multiplex PCR; TCRdb stores in-frame clones only, minus some. The sample yields a few hundred thousand clones, approximately 92% seen once. Participant reports of clinical history set cohort assignment. The recovered donors of Cohort 3 showed two negative PCRs, clearance, or symptom resolution. This entry is derived from a study of blood T cell repertoires in COVID-19.

This TCR came from a man aged 18 to 29 who had recovered from COVID-19. V is TRBV6-4 and J is TRBJ2-2; TRBD2 aligns across 8 bases. The sample taken for sequencing was PBMCs or T cells enriched from blood (not recorded which). Written as DNA, the CDR3 is TGTGCCAGCAGTGCGATAGCGGGGATGGACACCGGGGAGCTGTTTTTT. Its translation is CASSAIAGMDTGELFF.